This TCR beta chain was captured in a study of blood T cell repertoires in COVID-19. Assay used: immunoSEQ multiplex PCR; TCRdb lists only in-frame clones, some missing. The table has 100,000 to 130,000 clones, around four fifths seen once; the top ten hold about 4.5%. With 6 bases removed from V and 4 bases from J, the gap between germline ends came to 10 bases. CDR3 length equals 13 residues. Germline loops: CDR1 LGHDT, CDR2 YNNKEL (reference sequence). The sequence came from a man between 65 and 85 years old with acute or convalescent COVID-19. Sequenced material: peripheral blood. The chain combines TRBV3-1 (or the pseudogene TRBV3-2) with TRBJ1-5; D unclear. The CDR3 nucleotides are TGTGCCAGCAGTCAGACTCAGAATCAGCCCCAGCATTTT. Its translation is CASSQTQNQPQHF.